This note documents a single TCR beta chain sequence. The specificity of this receptor is unknown. No clone much larger than this one lies a single base away; base qualities are absent. This entry comes from a study of a mutant IDH1 vaccine in newly diagnosed glioma (TCRdb year 2021). The study in broad terms: Across visits V03 through V10, patients got a total of eight vaccinations, given in weeks 1, 3, 5, 7, 11, 15, 19 and 23. In the chemotherapy-containing groups, vaccination started alongside temozolomide cycles, whereas in patients who had radiotherapy alone it started 4-6 weeks after radiotherapy. Of the approximately 30 treated patients, roughly 60% were male and approximately 38% were female, and the mean age was approximately 40 years. Before enrollment, patients had received standard therapy of radiotherapy alone, temozolomide alone, or radiochemotherapy with temozolomide; most received the combination. Peripheral blood was collected at six visits: V03 (baseline), V05, V07, V10, V12 and V13. For exploratory analyses, longitudinal TCRB deep sequencing was carried out in roughly 25 treated patients wherever samples were available.

Receptors were amplified or captured by the immunoSEQ multiplex PCR assay. The hsTCRB Kit was used according to the manufacturer's protocol to amplify rearranged TCR beta chain sequences. TCRB libraries were sequenced on an Illumina MiSeq. The authors processed their data as follows. The proprietary platform of the kit vendor was used for demultiplexing, trimming and gene mapping. TCRdb's version of the immuneACCESS table is confined to in-frame rearrangements and falls short of the full clone set. An unresolved V gene accounts for under half of the shortfall where checked; the remainder is of unknown origin. V, J and clone size reflect that table, while D and trimming were determined from the DNA. This sample comprises some 51,000 clones, roughly 78% of them detected only once. The top ten clonotypes cover around 4.9% of the sample. Taken with the paper, the label for time point translates to: week 5, during vaccination. Each vaccine dose was 300 ug of a 20-mer mutant IDH1 peptide in Montanide, given subcutaneously with topical imiquimod. The donors had newly diagnosed IDH1-mutant astrocytomas of WHO grade 3 or 4 that showed loss of nuclear ATRX. The samples were drawn from NOA16, a multicentre, single-arm, open-label phase I trial in Germany that tested a mutant IDH1 peptide vaccine in humans for the first time. Genomic DNA for TCRB sequencing was extracted from EDTA blood using the DNeasy Blood and Tissue Kit.

Results the study describes overall, beyond this receptor: It was noted by the authors that analyses of patient blood samples could not be reproduced owing to sample limitations. Changes in the top peripheral T cell clonotypes picked up by TCRB sequencing did not appear to be linked to pseudoprogression. Across multiple MHC alleles, vaccine-induced immune responses were seen in 85% to 95% of patients. Selection of PBMC samples for TCRB deep sequencing was based on availability.

This specimen was PBMCs, taken from a glioma patient whose treatment included an IDH1 peptide vaccine. This TCR was sampled from a man aged 50-60 years with glioma.

In nucleotides, the sequence is TGCGCCAGCAGCTCAGATGGACAGGGCCGGTACGAGCAGTACTTC. Its translation reads: CASSSDGQGRYEQYF. The chain employs TRBV5-1 and TRBJ2-7, with 8 bases in between that match TRBD1. Trimming removed 3 bases from V and 4 bases from J; the gene matches leave 9 bases unexplained. The CDR3 holds 15 amino acids from the cysteine to the phenylalanine. Only the CDR3 region is kept as DNA, spanning 45 bases read in frame from base 1. Per the germline V gene, SGHRS is the CDR1 and YFSETQ is the CDR2.